This TCR beta chain was found in a study of T cell responses to AZD1222 COVID-19 vaccine. This CDR3 region has 15 residues. Per germline, CDR1 SGHRS and CDR2 YFSETQ. The V and J ends lost 0 bases and 4 bases, in that order; junction bases with no gene match: 5. Data came from immunoSEQ multiplex PCR; TCRdb stores just in-frame clones and leaves some out. Counted here are 120,000 or so clones, roughly 90% occurring once; the ten biggest clones make up approximately 1.5%. The TCR originated in an adult in good health. The input for sequencing was peripheral blood, taken on day 0 of AZD1222 vaccination. This chain uses TRBV5-1 with TRBJ2-3; 7 bases align to TRBD1. CDR3 sequence reads: CASSLDGQGADTQYF. The CDR3 DNA reads TGCGCCAGCAGCTTGGACGGCCAGGGGGCAGATACGCAGTATTTT.